This TCR beta chain was observed in a study of blood T cell repertoires in COVID-19. Study as a whole: From the United States, Italy and Spain came samples of acute and convalescent COVID-19. From T cells, B-cell-depleted T cells, or PBMCs came the material, which was cDNA or gDNA.

Germline V CDR1 and CDR2: SNHLY, FYNNEI. The CDR3 runs 14 residues. The V and J ends lost 2 bases and 9 bases respectively, with 11 bases between them. Per the original data handling: Nucleated cell number was recorded as an estimate derived from reference gene primer amplification. Assay: immunoSEQ multiplex PCR; the TCRdb copy retains only in-frame clones and omits some. The DNA gave D and trimming, while V, J and clone size come from that table. This sample has about 220,000 clones; approximately 82% occur once, and the top ten carry 9.5% to 10%. The chain combines TRBV2 with TRBJ1-6, with unresolved D. Material for sequencing was peripheral blood. The source is a man in his fifties with active or convalescent COVID-19. The CDR3 spells CASSERVPGSPLHF. CDR3 DNA sequence: TGTGCCAGCAGTGAAAGAGTTCCGGGTTCACCCCTCCACTTT.